This T cell receptor beta chain was documented in a study of blood T cell repertoires in COVID-19 (dated by TCRdb to the early 2020s). For the study in its entirety: Samples from collaborators originated in the United States, Italy and Spain and spanned both the acute and convalescent phases of COVID-19. The dataset comprised deeply sampled blood TCRbeta repertoires from subjects exposed to, actively infected with, or recovered from COVID-19. Sample metadata almost always included a de-identified subject ID, COVID-19 status, age in years and sex. The samples were drawn from two sources: the first 160 participants of the ongoing ImmuneRACE study, and 1,000 to 1,500 subjects contributed by 6 global collaborators. The repertoires were made available in a free public database intended to serve as a resource for research on the immune response to SARS-CoV-2. Where available, HLA class I and class II types were taken from metadata supplied by the sample provider and were not determined by assay-based typing. The prospective study material was composed of cDNA or gDNA derived from T cells, B-cell-depleted T cells, or PBMCs. The full study reports these points: The quantity of clinical and demographic metadata differed by source and by participant and was supplied without curation.

Deletion took 4 bases off V and 2 bases off J, with a span of 4 bases between the germline ends. The cysteine opens and the phenylalanine closes a CDR3 of 12 amino acids. Here the CDR3 DNA is all that survives: 36 bases in frame from base 1. According to the germline V gene, CDR1 reads SGHTA and CDR2 reads FQGNSA. About this clone itself: Its antigen is currently not known. The sample holds no much larger clone one base away, and base qualities are not on file.

The immunoSEQ Assay, a bias-controlled multiplex PCR, was used to amplify TCRbeta CDR3 regions from genomic DNA. On the study's bioinformatics: Nucleated cell counts per sample were estimated from amplification of reference gene primers within the assay. To quantify the absolute abundance of each unique TCRbeta CDR3 rearrangement, sequence reads were collapsed and filtered. For each sample, productive Simpson clonality was calculated as the square root of Simpson's diversity index over productive rearrangements. Drawn from immuneACCESS, this table holds only the in-frame rearrangements with V and J called that TCRdb kept. Clones are partly lost; checked studies trace under half to an unresolved V gene and leave the rest unexplained. V, J and clone size reflect that table, while D and trimming were determined from the DNA. The sample profile shows 140,000 to 150,000 clones; approximately 86% of them were found once. Together, the top ten hold around 6.5% of the sample.

Participants in the prospective study were aged about 18 to 89 years, lived in some 24 United States geographic areas, and enrolled through a virtual design. In the prospective study, participants were assigned to cohorts based on the clinical history participants reported in a screening survey and a study questionnaire. Recovered participants in ImmuneRACE Cohort 3 were defined as having two consecutive negative NP/OP PCR tests, clearance from a healthcare professional, or resolution of symptoms. In the prospective study, mobile phlebotomists collected whole blood, serum and a nasopharyngeal or oropharyngeal swab from each participant. Participants in the prospective study had the option to provide additional blood draws and questionnaires over a roughly 2-month period. Before DNA extraction, prospective study blood samples were shipped either frozen or at room temperature.

The rearranged chain carries TRBV7-2 and TRBJ2-3, with no confidently assigned D gene. The sequencing input was PBMCs or T cells enriched from blood (not recorded which). The receptor comes from a woman aged 40 to 55 who had recovered from COVID-19. Read as DNA, the sequence is TGTGCCAGCAGCTCCAACACAGATACGCAGTATTTT. Translated, it gives CASSSNTDTQYF.